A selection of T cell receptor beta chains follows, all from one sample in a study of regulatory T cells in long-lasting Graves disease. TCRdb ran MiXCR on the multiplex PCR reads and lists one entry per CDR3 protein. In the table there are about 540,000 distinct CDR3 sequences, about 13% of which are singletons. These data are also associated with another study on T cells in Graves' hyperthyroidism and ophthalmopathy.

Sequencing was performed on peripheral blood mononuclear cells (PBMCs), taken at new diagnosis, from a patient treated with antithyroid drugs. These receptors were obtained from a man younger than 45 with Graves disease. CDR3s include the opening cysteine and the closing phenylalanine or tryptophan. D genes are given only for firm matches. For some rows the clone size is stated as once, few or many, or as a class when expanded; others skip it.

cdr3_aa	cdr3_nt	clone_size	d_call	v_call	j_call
CSAARNRVGAGELFF	TGCAGTGCCGCGAGGAACAGGGTGGGCGCCGGGGAGCTGTTTTTT	NA	NA	TRBV20-1	TRBJ2-2
CASSRRGDTAGETQYF	TGCGCCAGCAGCAGACGGGGGGACACAGCGGGGGAGACCCAGTACTTC	few	NA	TRBV4-1	TRBJ2-5
CASSYSEILKQFF	TGTGCCAGCAGTTACTCTGAAATATTGAAGCAGTTCTTC	few	NA	TRBV6-2/TRBV6-3	TRBJ2-1
CATRQTPSDTQYF	TGTGCCACCAGACAGACTCCGTCGGATACGCAGTATTTT	many	NA	TRBV2	TRBJ2-3
CASSQGSAWDNEQFF	TGTGCCAGCAGCCAGGGGTCAGCGTGGGACAATGAGCAGTTCTTC	many	NA	TRBV7-3	TRBJ2-1
CASSGLWGQGAGTEAFF	TGCGCCAGCAGCGGACTTTGGGGACAGGGGGCCGGAACTGAAGCTTTCTTT	NA	TRBD1	TRBV5-1	TRBJ1-1
CASSLGPTGPPYEQYF	TGTGCCAGCAGCTTAGGCCCGACAGGGCCCCCCTACGAGCAGTACTTC	many	TRBD1	TRBV13	TRBJ2-7
CASSLFSGNSYNEQFF	TGTGCCAGCAGCTTATTTAGCGGGAACTCCTACAATGAGCAGTTCTTC	many	TRBD2	TRBV7-2	TRBJ2-1
CASSVRAGGEETQYF	TGTGCCAGCAGCGTCCGCGCGGGAGGGGAAGAGACCCAGTACTTC	many	TRBD2	TRBV9	TRBJ2-5
CAWNGLGLDGYTF	TGTGCCTGGAACGGGTTAGGGTTGGATGGCTACACCTTC	few	NA	TRBV30	TRBJ1-2
CASSANRDEQFF	TGTGCCAGCAGCGCAAACAGGGATGAGCAGTTCTTC	many	NA	TRBV11-2	TRBJ2-1
CATRTGTGNTEAFF	TGTGCCACCAGAACCGGGACAGGGAACACTGAAGCTTTCTTT	many	TRBD1	TRBV24-1	TRBJ1-1
CASSLKQGRLILHF	TGTGCCAGCAGTTTAAAACAGGGTCGTTTGATCCTCCACTTT	NA	NA	TRBV12-3/TRBV12-4	TRBJ1-6
CASTRTLLGGNTIYF	TGTGCCAGCACCAGGACTCTTTTGGGTGGAAACACCATATATTTT	NA	NA	TRBV6-1	TRBJ1-3
CAWDLGTGVNQPQHF	TGTGCCTGGGACCTAGGGACAGGGGTCAATCAGCCCCAGCATTTT	few	TRBD1	TRBV30	TRBJ1-5
CASSEVSGTNTGELFF	TGTGCCAGCAGTGAGGTTTCTGGGACAAACACCGGGGAGCTGTTTTTT	many	NA	TRBV2	TRBJ2-2
CASTTQGIGERYF	TGTGCCAGCACGACACAGGGAATCGGCGAGCGGTACTTC	few	NA	TRBV2	TRBJ2-7
CASSENVNTGELFF	TGCGCCAGCAGTGAAAACGTGAACACCGGGGAGCTGTTTTTT	NA	NA	TRBV6-9	TRBJ2-2
CSTHPGQIQETQYF	TGCAGTACTCACCCGGGACAAATACAAGAGACCCAGTACTTC	NA	NA	TRBV20-1	TRBJ2-5
CASSFQTYGYTF	TGTGCCAGCAGTTTCCAGACCTATGGCTACACCTTC	many	NA	TRBV6-2/TRBV6-3	TRBJ1-2
CASRRGGQVMNTEAFF	TGTGCCAGCAGGCGAGGGGGACAGGTGATGAACACTGAAGCTTTCTTT	many	TRBD1	TRBV27	TRBJ1-1
CASSPTGNNEKLFF	TGTGCCAGCAGTCCGACAGGGAATAATGAAAAACTGTTTTTT	many	TRBD1	TRBV12-3/TRBV12-4	TRBJ1-4
CASRGRVRDNEQFF	TGTGCCAGCAGGGGAAGGGTACGGGACAATGAGCAGTTCTTC	NA	NA	TRBV12-3/TRBV12-4	TRBJ2-1
CASSFLVGGLITGELFF	TGTGCCAGCAGCTTCTTAGTCGGGGGGCTTATCACCGGGGAGCTGTTTTTT	many	NA	TRBV11-2	TRBJ2-2
CSASRQGLNQPQHF	TGCAGTGCTAGTCGACAGGGACTCAATCAGCCCCAGCATTTT	many	TRBD1	TRBV20-1	TRBJ1-5
CASSTTGMETEAFF	TGTGCCAGTAGTACGACAGGGATGGAAACTGAAGCTTTCTTT	many	TRBD1	TRBV19	TRBJ1-1
CASSRNPGQEQYEAFF	TGCGCCAGCAGCCGGAATCCGGGACAGGAGCAGTATGAAGCTTTCTTT	NA	TRBD1	TRBV5-1	TRBJ1-1
CASSATGVGELFF	TGTGCCAGCAGTGCCACGGGGGTCGGGGAGCTGTTTTTT	many	NA	TRBV6-1	TRBJ2-2
CASSRWNSGFTDTQYF	TGTGCCAGCAGCCGCTGGAATAGCGGGTTCACAGATACGCAGTATTTT	few	TRBD2	TRBV7-9	TRBJ2-3
CASNGGAPSTDTQYF	TGTGCCAGCAACGGAGGGGCGCCGAGCACAGATACGCAGTATTTT	many	NA	TRBV2	TRBJ2-3
CASSEERLAGITDTQYF	TGTGCCAGCAGTGAGGAAAGACTAGCGGGAATCACAGATACGCAGTATTTT	few	TRBD2	TRBV6-2/TRBV6-3	TRBJ2-3
CASAVSGSPYEQYF	TGTGCTAGTGCGGTTAGCGGGAGTCCCTACGAGCAGTACTTC	few	TRBD2	TRBV12-5	TRBJ2-7
CASSARGIQTKNIQYF	TGTGCCAGCAGCGCCAGGGGTATCCAAACCAAAAACATTCAGTACTTC	NA	NA	TRBV2	TRBJ2-4
CAWRNRALLYNEQFF	TGTGCCTGGAGGAACAGGGCCTTACTTTACAATGAGCAGTTCTTC	NA	NA	TRBV30	TRBJ2-1
CAIGGLGQQETQYF	TGTGCCATCGGGGGACTAGGCCAACAAGAGACCCAGTACTTC	NA	TRBD2	TRBV10-3	TRBJ2-5
CASSLYSQETQYF	TGTGCCAGCAGTTTATACAGCCAAGAGACCCAGTACTTC	many	NA	TRBV28	TRBJ2-5
CASRGGEQFF	TGTGCCAGCCGCGGGGGGGAGCAGTTCTTC	NA	TRBD2	TRBV2	TRBJ2-1
CASSARADQPQHF	TGTGCCAGCAGTGCTCGGGCGGATCAGCCCCAGCATTTT	many	NA	TRBV6-1	TRBJ1-5
CASRIGGATYEQYF	TGTGCCAGCAGGATAGGGGGCGCAACCTACGAGCAGTACTTC	many	TRBD1	TRBV12-3/TRBV12-4	TRBJ2-7